The 3 T cell receptor beta chains below come from one sample, sequenced in a study of naive and memory T cell subsets. An equimolar mix of two oligonucleotides served as the beta constant-region primer for TRBC1 and TRBC2. TCRdb re-analysed the UMI-ligation and nested PCR reads in MiXCR, keeping a single row per CDR3 protein. The data contain roughly 91,000 distinct CDR3 sequences, around 13% of them seen just once; the ten biggest clones take up approximately 0.94%. The sequenced sample consisted of central memory CD4+ T cells from blood. These receptors were taken from a human donor in good health.

The chain couples TRBV27 to TRBJ1-2, with 9 positions matching TRBD1. CDR1 is MNHEY, CDR2 SMNVEV, per germline (reference sequence). The CDR3 is 13 residues long. V dropped 6 bases and J dropped 5; count of bases not matched to a gene: 4. The CDR3 loop is CASRPTGGYGYTF. For the CDR3, the DNA is TGTGCCAGCAGGCCGACAGGGGGGTATGGCTACACCTTC.

The chain employs TRBV7-3 and TRBJ2-3; 10 bases align to TRBD1. Germline V gives CDR1 SGHTA, CDR2 FQGTGA. V gave up 5 bases and J gave up 3 bases; unmatched junction bases: 8. The CDR3 contains 16 residues. CDR3 in DNA: TGTGCCAGCAGCAAGTCCTTGGACAGGGGGACAGATACGCAGTATTTT. Translated, it gives CASSKSLDRGTDTQYF.

J is TRBJ2-3 and V is TRBV7-8; D tentatively fits TRBD1 or TRBD2 (6 bases each). Germline V gene data show CDR1 as SGHVS and CDR2 as FQNEAQ. CDR3 length equals 16 residues. The germline V and J ends were trimmed by 5 bases and 6 bases, with 21 bases remaining between them. CDR3 loop: CASSPEGGGSFDTQYF. DNA of the CDR3: TGTGCCAGCAGCCCAGAAGGAGGGGGGTCATTCGATACGCAGTATTTT.